The sequence of this T cell receptor (beta chain) was determined in a study of blood T cell repertoires in COVID-19. This clone was counted between two and nine times. Trimming took 4 bases from V and 7 from J; bases not matched to a gene: 7. The CDR3 totals 14 residues. Germline loops: CDR1 SGHRS, CDR2 YFSETQ. Method: immunoSEQ multiplex PCR; TCRdb's copy keeps in-frame clones and lacks some. The table shows tens of thousands of clones, with 90% to 95% occurring only once. The rearrangement links TRBV5-1 to TRBJ2-2; TRBD2 matches 7 bases. Sequenced material: peripheral blood. The sequence was collected from a human donor in a cohort sampled during active COVID-19. The CDR3 region is CASSAWEGIGELFF. CDR3 nucleotides: TGCGCCAGCAGCGCCTGGGAGGGGATCGGGGAGCTGTTTTTT. The variable domain in full, with the rest retrieved from reference TRBV5-1 and TRBJ2-2, is KAGVTQTPRYLIKTRGQQVTLSCSPISGHRSVSWYQQTPGQGLQFLFEYFSETQRNKGNFPGRFSGRQFSNSRSEMNVSTLELGDSALYLCASSAWEGIGELFFGEGSRLTVL.